Following are 4 T cell receptor beta chains from one sample sequenced in a study of CD4+ T cells in melanoma. Profiling relied on immunoSEQ multiplex PCR, and the TCRdb table lists in-frame clones only, not all of them. The sample records some 12,000 clones, approximately 72% being singletons. Material: cells from a culture (not recorded whether cultured in vitro). These receptors were obtained from a human donor with melanoma.

In its sample, this clone was seen a few times. The genes are TRBV2 and TRBJ1-2; D possibly corresponds to TRBD1 (5 bases). Looked up from germline, CDR1 is SNHLY and CDR2 is FYNNEI. Trimming took 1 base from V and 7 from J, leaving 19 bases between them. CDR3 size: 16 residues. The chain's CDR3 is CASSEGRGIKASGYTF. As DNA, the CDR3 is TGTGCCAGCAGTGAAGGGAGGGGAATCAAAGCGAGTGGCTACACCTTC.

The rearrangement links TRBV19 to TRBJ1-2; the D gene is possibly TRBD1 (6 bases). The CDR3 runs 12 residues. Trimming left V 2 bases short and J 5 bases short, with 6 bases between. From germline, CDR1 is LNHDA and CDR2 SQIVND (reference sequence). The chain's CDR3 is CASSIQGYGYTF. DNA for the CDR3: TGTGCCAGTAGTATACAGGGGTATGGCTACACCTTC.

This chain uses TRBV4-2 with TRBJ2-7; a weak D match, TRBD1 (5 bases). Per the germline V gene, CDR1 is LGHNA and CDR2 is YNFKEQ. Trimming left V 0 bases short and J 5 bases short, with 14 bases between. The CDR3 length is 15 residues. CDR3 region: CASSQDFTGADEQYF. The CDR3 coding sequence is TGTGCCAGCAGCCAAGATTTTACAGGAGCCGACGAGCAGTACTTC.

This clone occurred a few times. The chain carries TRBV28 and TRBJ1-6; the D is unclear. Per germline, CDR1 MDHEN and CDR2 SYDVKM. The CDR3 covers 12 residues. Deletions cut 6 bases from V and 10 bases from J, with 10 bases between. The CDR3 region is CASRGSGSPLHF. The DNA of the CDR3 is TGTGCCAGCAGGGGGTCGGGCTCACCCCTCCACTTT.